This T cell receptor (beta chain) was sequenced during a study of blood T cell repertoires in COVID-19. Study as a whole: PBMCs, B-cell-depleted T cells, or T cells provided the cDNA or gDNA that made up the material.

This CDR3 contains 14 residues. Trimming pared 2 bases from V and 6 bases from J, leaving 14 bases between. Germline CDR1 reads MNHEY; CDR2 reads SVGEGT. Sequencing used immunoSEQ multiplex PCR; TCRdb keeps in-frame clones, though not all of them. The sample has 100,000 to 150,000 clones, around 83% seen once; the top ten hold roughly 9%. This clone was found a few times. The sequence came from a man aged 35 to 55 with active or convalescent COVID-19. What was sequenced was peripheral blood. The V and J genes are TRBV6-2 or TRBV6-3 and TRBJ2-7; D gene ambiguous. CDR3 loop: CASSYPSTSSEQYF. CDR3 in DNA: TGTGCCAGCAGTTACCCATCTACTTCTTCCGAGCAGTACTTC.